Presented here are 24 T cell receptor beta chains from one specimen sequenced in a study of blood T cells in healthy people across ages. The use of a sample-barcoded 5' primer and a J-beta primer mix characterized a second PCR of roughly 6 to 11 cycles. TCRdb re-derived calls from the 5' RACE reads in MiXCR, one entry per CDR3 protein. Of around 320,000 distinct CDR3 sequences listed, roughly 26% are singletons. The specimen sequenced was blood. The source of these receptors is a woman aged 65 to 85 in good health.

The gene calls are TRBV20-1 and TRBJ2-7; D is unresolved. The DNA end is a closer match to TRBJ2-1, so the J assignment may be wrong. Germline CDR1 reads DFQATT; CDR2 reads SNEGSKA (reference sequence). CDR3 size: 16 residues. In nucleotides, the CDR3 is TGCAGTGCTTCTCCTGGCCGGGCCATTCGGAACAATGAGCAGTTCTTC. Translated: CSASPGRAIRNNEQFF.

There are a few counts of this clonotype. The CDR3 coding sequence is TGCGCCAGCAGCCTCCGGGACATGACTACCTACGAGCAGTACTTC. Protein: CASSLRDMTTYEQYF. The chain is built from TRBV5-1 and TRBJ2-7, with D perhaps TRBD1 (6 bases). This CDR3 is built from 15 residues. Germline V gene data show CDR1 as SGHRS and CDR2 as YFSETQ. Trimming took off 4 bases at V and 2 bases at J, with 16 bases between the two ends. The variable domain in full, completed from reference TRBV5-1 and TRBJ2-7, reads KAGVTQTPRYLIKTRGQQVTLSCSPISGHRSVSWYQQTPGQGLQFLFEYFSETQRNKGNFPGRFSGRQFSNSRSEMNVSTLELGDSALYLCASSLRDMTTYEQYFGPGTRLTVT.

V usage is TRBV20-1 and J usage is TRBJ2-1; 12 positions match TRBD2. Unmatched junction bases numbered 7, after V lost 6 bases and J lost 7 bases. Germline CDR1 reads DFQATT; CDR2 reads SNEGSKA (reference sequence). The CDR3 extends over 14 amino acids. In nucleotides, the CDR3 is TGCAGTGCCCCTACTAGCGGGAGGCGGAATGAGCAGTTCTTC. Protein: CSAPTSGRRNEQFF.

This clonotype was found a few times. This chain connects TRBV3-1 to TRBJ1-6; D is ambiguous. The CDR3 runs 14 residues. Trimming took off 1 base at V and 2 bases at J, with 3 bases between the two ends. Germline CDR1 is LGHDT and CDR2 is YNNKEL (reference sequence). CDR3 nucleotides: TGTGCCAGCAGCCAAGTCACCTATAATTCACCCCTCCACTTT. This encodes CASSQVTYNSPLHF.

The V gene is TRBV29-1, the J gene TRBJ2-2, with 8 bases fitting TRBD1. Looked up from germline, CDR1 is SQVTM and CDR2 is ANQGSEA. V lost 6 bases, J lost 4 bases, and 7 bases stayed unmatched. There are 14 residues in the CDR3. CDR3 loop: CSVDQGARTGELFF. As DNA, the CDR3 is TGCAGCGTGGACCAGGGGGCGCGCACCGGGGAGCTGTTTTTT.

The gene calls are TRBV29-1 and TRBJ2-5; no clear D. The end of the DNA aligns better with TRBJ2-1, so the J call may be wrong. The germline CDR1 and CDR2 sequences are SQVTM and ANQGSEA. The CDR3 loop spans 13 amino acids. The CDR3 is CSVASISTGEQFF. For the CDR3, the DNA is TGCAGCGTTGCCAGCATCAGTACCGGGGAGCAGTTCTTC.

This chain uses TRBV20-1 with TRBJ2-5; D not resolved. The ends were cut back, 0 bases at V and 4 bases at J, with 9 bases in the middle. Germline V gene lookup returns CDR1 DFQATT and CDR2 SNEGSKA (reference sequence). This CDR3 has 13 residues. The CDR3, as DNA: TGCAGTGCTAGAGATCCGGGCAGAGAGACCCAGTACTTC. Its protein is CSARDPGRETQYF.

The rearrangement links TRBV20-1 to TRBJ2-3; 10 bases match TRBD2. This CDR3 spans 15 amino acids. After removal of 3 bases from V and 6 bases from J, the junction contained 9 bases not matched to a gene. CDR1 DFQATT and CDR2 SNEGSKA come from the germline V gene (reference sequence). CDR3 coding DNA: TGCAGTGCTAGCCCCGCTAGCGGGAGTCGGGATACGCAGTATTTT. It codes for CSASPASGSRDTQYF.

Only a few counts were recorded for this clonotype. The CDR3 sequence: CSVSKYQETQYF. CDR3 DNA: TGCAGCGTTTCGAAGTACCAAGAGACCCAGTACTTC. The V call is TRBV29-1, the J call TRBJ2-5; D gene unclear. This CDR3 has 12 amino acids. Germline V lookup: CDR1 SQVTM, CDR2 ANQGSEA. The V and J ends lost 5 bases and 0 bases respectively, with 7 bases between them. Filled out from reference TRBV29-1 and TRBJ2-5, the complete variable domain reads SAVISQKPSRDICQRGTSLTIQCQVDSQVTMMFWYRQQPGQSLTLIATANQGSEATYESGFVIDKFPISRPNLTFSTLTVSNMSPEDSSIYLCSVSKYQETQYFGPGTRLLVL.

This clonotype has more than one count but fewer than ten. The rearrangement links TRBV7-9 to TRBJ1-6, with unresolved D. CDR1 is SEHNR and CDR2 is FQNEAQ in the germline V gene (reference sequence). This CDR3 spans 13 amino acids. Trimming shortened V by 2 bases and J by 6 bases, and 5 bases separated the two germline ends. The DNA for the CDR3 is TGTGCCAGCAGCTTATGGGGTAATTCACCCCTCCACTTT. This translates into CASSLWGNSPLHF.

The chain recombines TRBV29-1 with TRBJ2-1, with D possibly being TRBD1 or TRBD2 (6 bases each). The ends were cut back, 4 bases at V and 0 bases at J, with 19 bases in the middle. CDR3 length: 17 amino acids. The germline CDR1 and CDR2 sequences are SQVTM and ANQGSEA. The CDR3 spells CSVVGVRGHSSYNEQFF. CDR3 nucleotide sequence: TGCAGCGTTGTGGGGGTGCGGGGACACAGCTCCTACAATGAGCAGTTCTTC.

This clonotype has just a few counts. The chain couples TRBV5-1 to TRBJ2-2; weak D call: TRBD2 (5 bases). Trimming stripped 4 bases from V and 7 bases from J, with 11 bases between. Germline V gene lookup returns CDR1 SGHRS and CDR2 YFSETQ. The CDR3 is 13 residues long. The CDR3 sequence is CASSPLEGGELFF. In DNA, the CDR3 is TGCGCCAGCAGCCCTCTAGAGGGCGGGGAGCTGTTTTTT.

The V and J genes are TRBV27 and TRBJ2-7; D might be TRBD1 (6 bases). This CDR3 has 15 residues. The germline V and J ends were trimmed by 5 bases and 3 bases, with 17 bases remaining between them. The germline CDR1 and CDR2 sequences are MNHEY and SMNVEV (reference sequence). The CDR3 loop reads CASSPTGLQVYEQYF. The CDR3 DNA is TGTGCCAGCAGTCCGACAGGTTTGCAAGTCTACGAGCAGTACTTC.

This clonotype was picked up a small number of times. V is TRBV20-1 and J is TRBJ2-4, with a possible D match to TRBD2 (6 bases). CDR3 length: 14 residues. The V and J ends lost 3 bases and 3 bases respectively, with 12 bases between them. Germline V CDR1 and CDR2: DFQATT, SNEGSKA (reference sequence). The CDR3 DNA follows: TGCAGTGCTAGTGGGACGGGGGACAAAAACATTCAGTACTTC. It yields the protein CSASGTGDKNIQYF.

This clonotype was counted only a few times. The gene calls are TRBV2 and TRBJ2-3, with 11 bases that match TRBD2. Trimming removed 7 bases from V and 4 bases from J; junction bases left unmatched: 4. This CDR3 is built from 14 residues. Germline V lookup: CDR1 SNHLY, CDR2 FYNNEI. The CDR3 sequence is CASTLAGGADTQYF. DNA for the CDR3: TGTGCCAGCACCTTAGCGGGAGGGGCAGATACGCAGTATTTT.

In this sample, this clonotype turned up a few times. The chain has TRBV28 and TRBJ1-6; the D is unclear. The germline V gene encodes CDR1 MDHEN and CDR2 SYDVKM. The CDR3 loop spans 14 amino acids. V was clipped by 7 bases and J by 7 bases, with 14 bases between them. DNA of the CDR3: TGTGCCAGCACCCTCCGTCTTAAAAATTCACCCCTCCACTTT. This sequence encodes CASTLRLKNSPLHF. Variable domain in full (rest from reference TRBV28 and TRBJ1-6): DVKVTQSSRYLVKRTGEKVFLECVQDMDHENMFWYRQDPGLGLRLIYFSYDVKMKEKGDIPEGYSVSREKKERFSLILESASTNQTSMYLCASTLRLKNSPLHFGNGTRLTVT.

This sequence joins TRBV20-1 and TRBJ1-3; perhaps TRBD1 as D (6 bases). The CDR3 spans 14 residues. The V and J ends lost 2 bases and 3 bases respectively, with 11 bases between them. Germline V gives CDR1 DFQATT, CDR2 SNEGSKA (reference sequence). The CDR3 sequence: CSARSVRGGNTIYF. The CDR3 coding sequence is TGCAGTGCTAGATCCGTCAGGGGTGGAAACACCATATATTTT.

This clonotype was counted between two and nine times. The CDR3 is CASSAGGDTQYF. CDR3 coding DNA: TGTGCCAGCAGCGCGGGAGGGGATACGCAGTATTTT. The chain combines TRBV7-9 with TRBJ2-3, with 9 bases aligning to TRBD2. J lost 6 bases, V lost 5 bases, and 0 bases had no gene match. Germline values: CDR1 SEHNR, CDR2 FQNEAQ (reference sequence). This CDR3 is 12 amino acids long. The entire variable domain, with the rest obtained from reference TRBV7-9 and TRBJ2-3, is as follows: DTGVSQNPRHKITKRGQNVTFRCDPISEHNRLYWYRQTLGQGPEFLTYFQNEAQLEKSRLLSDRFSAERPKGSFSTLEIQRTEQGDSAMYLCASSAGGDTQYFGPGTRLTVL.

The chain recombines TRBV11-2 with TRBJ2-1; D uncertain. The DNA end is more similar to TRBJ2-7, so the J call may be wrong. The length of the CDR3 is 13 residues. Germline V gives CDR1 SGHAT, CDR2 FQNNGV. The CDR3, as DNA: TGTGCCAGCAGCTTAGAGCCGGCCTACGAGCAGTACTTC. Translation gives CASSLEPAYEQYF.

V usage is TRBV12-3 or TRBV12-4 and J usage is TRBJ2-3; D perhaps matches TRBD1 (7 bases). This CDR3 is built from 15 residues. V lost 3 bases, J lost 10 bases, and 20 bases lay in between. CDR3 loop: CASSFNRGGRDPQYF. The CDR3 DNA reads TGTGCCAGCAGTTTTAACAGGGGAGGACGCGATCCGCAGTATTTT.

V and J are TRBV2 and TRBJ2-7; D uncertain. The J call is doubtful: the DNA matches TRBJ2-5 better. This CDR3 contains 11 residues. Germline V gene sequence: CDR1 SNHLY, CDR2 FYNNEI. The CDR3 reads CASNERETQYF. The CDR3, as DNA: TGTGCCAGCAATGAGAGGGAGACCCAGTACTTC.

The table lists this clonotype with a few counts. The CDR3 reads CASSQEGSWGETQYF. The CDR3 DNA is TGTGCCAGCAGCCAAGAAGGGTCCTGGGGTGAGACCCAGTACTTC. This rearrangement joins TRBV3-1 to TRBJ2-5; D gene uncertain. Germline CDR1 and CDR2: LGHDT and YNNKEL (reference sequence). V was clipped by 0 bases and J by 5 bases, with 13 bases between them. This CDR3 has 15 amino acids.

This clonotype was observed a few times. The genes are TRBV20-1 and TRBJ1-1; maybe TRBD1 (5 bases). Germline V gene data show CDR1 as DFQATT and CDR2 as SNEGSKA (reference sequence). V was cut by 1 base and J by 7 bases, with 10 bases left in between. The CDR3 length is 12 residues. CDR3 bases: TGCAGTGCTAGAGTCAGGGCCGGTGAAGCTTTCTTT. Translation: CSARVRAGEAFF.

This clonotype occurred a few times. V and J are TRBV7-9 and TRBJ2-1; 7 bases agree with TRBD2. Germline trimming cut 5 bases from V and 10 bases from J; bases unmatched to any gene: 14. Germline V gene sequence: CDR1 SEHNR, CDR2 FQNEAQ (reference sequence). The CDR3 runs to 15 residues. CDR3 sequence (DNA): TGTGCCAGCAGCCAGGTGGGGCGGGAGATCGACGAGCAGTTCTTC. It yields the protein CASSQVGREIDEQFF.